This is a list of T cell receptor beta chains from one sample in a study of monozygotic twins with inflammatory bowel disease. TCRdb re-analyzed the 5' RACE reads; it lists each CDR3 protein once, without DNA. This table lists fewer than 350,000 distinct CDR3 sequences. Sequences were obtained from blood. The receptor set was obtained from a human donor with ulcerative colitis or Crohn's disease, or a healthy co-twin of an affected twin (not recorded which). Each CDR3 is given with its conserved first and last residue.

J gene: TRBJ2-3
V gene: TRBV20-1
CDR3 protein: CSALPSAGLDTQYF

J gene: TRBJ2-5
V gene: TRBV7-2
CDR3 protein: CASSSQGPQETQYF

J gene: TRBJ2-1
V gene: TRBV30
CDR3 protein: CAWSVLGGLRGNEQFF

J gene: TRBJ2-3
V gene: TRBV27
CDR3 protein: CASSLSGGPTDTQYF

J gene: TRBJ2-1
V gene: TRBV5-5
CDR3 protein: CASSLGLRDRNNEQFF

J gene: TRBJ2-7
V gene: TRBV20-1
CDR3 protein: CSARGSAGESYEQYF

J gene: TRBJ2-7
V gene: TRBV7-9
CDR3 protein: CASSLEQGYYEQYF

J gene: TRBJ2-7
V gene: TRBV6-1
CDR3 protein: CASGGGGTESSYEQYF

J gene: TRBJ2-3
V gene: TRBV20-1
CDR3 protein: CSGQGAGTDTQYF

J gene: TRBJ2-2
V gene: TRBV6-2/TRBV6-3
CDR3 protein: CASSSRDSPNTGELFF

J gene: TRBJ2-1
V gene: TRBV10-3
CDR3 protein: CAIRATGENEQFF

J gene: TRBJ1-5
V gene: TRBV19
CDR3 protein: CASSPGPTGGYQPQHF

J gene: TRBJ1-6
V gene: TRBV18
CDR3 protein: CASSPPTYSSPLHF

J gene: TRBJ2-7
V gene: TRBV5-1
CDR3 protein: CASSRAGESPYEQYF

J gene: TRBJ2-7
V gene: TRBV2
CDR3 protein: CASILDRDRAYEQYF

J gene: TRBJ2-7
V gene: TRBV7-2
CDR3 protein: CASSSDRAREQYF

J gene: TRBJ1-1
V gene: TRBV2
CDR3 protein: CASILVQEWTEAFF

J gene: TRBJ2-1
V gene: TRBV20-1
CDR3 protein: CSANPDPYNEQFF

J gene: TRBJ1-6
V gene: TRBV6-1
CDR3 protein: CASSRIRGENSPLHF

J gene: TRBJ2-5
V gene: TRBV3-1
CDR3 protein: CASSQQGGTETQYF

J gene: TRBJ2-4
V gene: TRBV12-3/TRBV12-4
CDR3 protein: CASSPLGGFGLNIQYF

J gene: TRBJ2-7
V gene: TRBV4-1
CDR3 protein: CASSLTIGTGAYEQYF

J gene: TRBJ1-2
V gene: TRBV28
CDR3 protein: CASSLGTGYTF

J gene: TRBJ2-1
V gene: TRBV12-3/TRBV12-4
CDR3 protein: CASSSRGTGAYNEQFF

J gene: TRBJ2-1
V gene: TRBV5-1
CDR3 protein: CASSLFAVLSYNEQFF

J gene: TRBJ2-7
V gene: TRBV29-1
CDR3 protein: CSVVPGLAGREQYF

J gene: TRBJ2-5
V gene: TRBV11-1
CDR3 protein: CASSRTGKETQYF

J gene: TRBJ1-3
V gene: TRBV4-1
CDR3 protein: CASSQDVPSGNTIYF

J gene: TRBJ2-3
V gene: TRBV12-3/TRBV12-4
CDR3 protein: CASSPGAWGADTQYF

J gene: TRBJ2-4
V gene: TRBV29-1
CDR3 protein: CSVEEGGLAKNIQYF

J gene: TRBJ1-1
V gene: TRBV15
CDR3 protein: CATSRWGDRNTEAFF

J gene: TRBJ2-7
V gene: TRBV12-3/TRBV12-4
CDR3 protein: CASSLSSGGLGEQYF

J gene: TRBJ2-7
V gene: TRBV20-1
CDR3 protein: CSARLSGLLAAAYEQYF

J gene: TRBJ2-2
V gene: TRBV4-1
CDR3 protein: CASSQHGQGSTNTGELFF

J gene: TRBJ1-2
V gene: TRBV12-3/TRBV12-4
CDR3 protein: CASGAPGTGPSSSYGYTF

J gene: TRBJ2-1
V gene: TRBV25-1
CDR3 protein: CASSGSPEREGPYNEQFF

J gene: TRBJ2-1
V gene: TRBV9
CDR3 protein: CASSVEGSGRWDEQFF

J gene: TRBJ1-1
V gene: TRBV6-5
CDR3 protein: CASRPTGNTEAFF

J gene: TRBJ2-5
V gene: TRBV28
CDR3 protein: CASSLGSIQETQYF

J gene: TRBJ2-1
V gene: TRBV5-4
CDR3 protein: CASSLKRERSNEQFF

J gene: TRBJ2-2
V gene: TRBV20-1
CDR3 protein: CSAPGTSGSTNTGELFF

J gene: TRBJ1-2
V gene: TRBV28
CDR3 protein: CASTTWGTGNYGYTF

J gene: TRBJ1-2
V gene: TRBV5-1
CDR3 protein: CASSTDDRYGYTF

J gene: TRBJ2-1
V gene: TRBV5-1
CDR3 protein: CASSRTGTPSYNEQFF

J gene: TRBJ2-1
V gene: TRBV5-1
CDR3 protein: CASIFLNEQFF

J gene: TRBJ2-1
V gene: TRBV7-9
CDR3 protein: CASSSWTGKSF